These 15 T cell receptor beta chains share one sample of origin, sequenced in a study of early T cells in non-severe SARS-CoV-2 infection. MiXCR, run by TCRdb on the 5' RACE reads, gives a single entry per CDR3 protein. The table includes about 58,000 distinct CDR3 sequences, around 12% detected once. Sequencing was performed on whole blood. The receptor source for this set is an adult who was a healthcare worker with PCR-confirmed SARS-CoV-2 infection or an uninfected control (not recorded which).

The V gene is TRBV3-1, the J gene TRBJ2-1; tentative D call: TRBD1 (6 bases). V was shortened by 6 bases and J by 12 bases, with 15 bases between the two germline ends. The CDR3 extends over 12 amino acids. CDR1 is LGHDT, CDR2 YNNKEL, per germline (reference sequence). The CDR3: CASRGPAGVQFF. The CDR3 nucleotides read TGTGCCAGCAGAGGACCTGCAGGGGTGCAGTTCTTC.

The chain carries TRBV10-3 and TRBJ1-1, with a tentative D call TRBD1 (6 bases). Germline CDR1 reads ENHRY; CDR2 reads SYGVKD. The CDR3 consists of 17 residues. The V end was cut by 6 bases, the J end by 0 bases, with 20 bases between. The DNA for the CDR3 is TGTGCCATCAGGACGGACAGCCTAGGGGAGGTGAACACTGAAGCTTTCTTT. This encodes CAIRTDSLGEVNTEAFF.

DNA of the CDR3: TGTGCCAGCAGCCCGGGACAGGGGGTCAAGGAGCAGTACTTC. This encodes CASSPGQGVKEQYF. This rearrangement joins TRBV3-1 to TRBJ2-7, with 11 bases fitting TRBD1. This CDR3 spans 14 amino acids. CDR1 and CDR2 (germline): LGHDT, YNNKEL (reference sequence). V shed 4 bases, J shed 7 bases, and the junction held 6 bases outside the gene matches.

This clonotype was seen a handful of times. The chain joins TRBV20-1 to TRBJ2-1; 11 bases agree with TRBD1. This CDR3 spans 13 amino acids. V lost 6 bases, J lost 6 bases, and 4 bases stayed unmatched. Germline V gene data show CDR1 as DFQATT and CDR2 as SNEGSKA (reference sequence). The CDR3 sequence is CSAAGQGGNEQFF. Written as DNA, the CDR3 is TGCAGTGCAGCGGGACAGGGGGGCAATGAGCAGTTCTTC.

This clonotype has at least ten counts. V usage is TRBV20-1 and J usage is TRBJ2-1; 15 bases fit TRBD2. The CDR3 is made up of 16 amino acids. The germline V gene encodes CDR1 DFQATT and CDR2 SNEGSKA (reference sequence). Trimming removed 1 base from V and 4 bases from J; junction bases left unmatched: 2. CDR3 DNA: TGCAGTGCTAGAGGGGGGACTAGCGGGAGGTACAATGAGCAGTTCTTC. This sequence encodes CSARGGTSGRYNEQFF.

In its sample, this clonotype ranks as medium-sized. V and J are TRBV29-1 and TRBJ2-7; 8 bases are shared with TRBD1. CDR3 length: 13 residues. Trimming took 6 bases from V and 1 from J; bases not matched to a gene: 5. Germline loops: CDR1 SQVTM, CDR2 ANQGSEA. The CDR3 nucleotides read TGCAGCGTCGTTACAGGGGGATCCTACGAGCAGTACTTC. Translating it yields CSVVTGGSYEQYF.

This clonotype was counted a few times. Germline and junction disagree at one end, which may indicate a read error. The chain recombines TRBV10-3 with TRBJ2-7; 10 bases map to TRBD2. This CDR3 has 17 amino acids. The germline CDR1 and CDR2 sequences are ENHRY and SYGVKD. This CDR3 reads CAISEAASGSTAYEQYF. CDR3 DNA: TGTGCCATCAGTGAGGCGGCTAGCGGGAGCACAGCCTACGAACAGTACTTC.

This clonotype showed up many times. The chain couples TRBV5-1 to TRBJ2-3; 7 bases are shared with TRBD2. CDR3 length: 14 amino acids. With 0 bases clipped from V and 5 bases from J, the junction kept 3 bases outside the gene matches. Per germline, CDR1 SGHRS and CDR2 YFSETQ. Here the CDR3 reads CASSLVTSVDTQYF. CDR3 sequence (DNA): TGCGCCAGCAGCTTGGTAACTAGCGTAGATACGCAGTATTTT.

The chain joins TRBV2 to TRBJ1-4; tentatively, D is TRBD1 (5 bases). Germline lookup yields CDR1 SNHLY and CDR2 FYNNEI. CDR3 size: 14 residues. The germline V and J ends were trimmed by 8 bases and 5 bases, with 15 bases remaining between them. Here the CDR3 reads CASEDRGLNEKLFF. The CDR3 DNA follows: TGTGCCAGCGAAGACCGGGGCCTAAATGAAAAACTGTTTTTT.

This clonotype was counted a few times. This chain uses TRBV7-3 with TRBJ1-5, with D perhaps matching TRBD1 (5 bases). The ends were cut back, 8 bases at V and 3 bases at J, with 14 bases in the middle. Germline CDR1 reads SGHTA; CDR2 reads FQGTGA. This CDR3 is built from 14 residues. CDR3 sequence: CASHQGPPNQPQHF. CDR3 nucleotides: TGTGCCAGCCACCAGGGACCCCCCAATCAGCCCCAGCATTTT.

The chain has TRBV4-1 and TRBJ2-5, with D unresolved. V lost 1 base and J 5 bases, leaving 11 bases between the germline ends. The germline V gene encodes CDR1 MGHRA and CDR2 YSYEKL. This CDR3 has 14 amino acids. As DNA, the CDR3 is TGCGCCAGCAGCCAAGGAGGAACCGACGAGACCCAGTACTTC. Translation: CASSQGGTDETQYF.

Relative to its sample, this clonotype is medium-sized (0.01 to 0.1%). The rearrangement joins TRBV29-1 to TRBJ2-1, with unresolved D. The CDR3 loop spans 12 amino acids. V was pared by 3 bases and J by 6 bases, with 9 bases between. Germline V gene lookup returns CDR1 SQVTM and CDR2 ANQGSEA. CDR3 sequence (DNA): TGCAGCGTTGACTTCGACATCAATGAGCAGTTCTTC. Translated: CSVDFDINEQFF.

The chain combines TRBV28 with TRBJ1-6; D is perhaps TRBD1 (6 bases). The CDR3 consists of 13 residues. The germline V gene encodes CDR1 MDHEN and CDR2 SYDVKM. V shed 11 bases and J shed 7 bases, with 15 bases lying between them. DNA of the CDR3: TGTGCCGCACAGGACAGTGGGAATTCACCCCTCCACTTT. It yields the protein CAAQDSGNSPLHF. Together with reference TRBV28 and TRBJ1-6, the CDR3 gives the full variable domain: DVKVTQSSRYLVKRTGEKVFLECVQDMDHENMFWYRQDPGLGLRLIYFSYDVKMKEKGDIPEGYSVSREKKERFSLILESASTNQTSMYLCAAQDSGNSPLHFGNGTRLTVT.

This clonotype was counted at least ten times. The chain employs TRBV18 and TRBJ2-3; D may be TRBD2 (5 bases). V lost 6 bases to trimming and J lost 0 bases, with 13 bases between them. From germline, CDR1 is KGHSH and CDR2 LQKENI. This CDR3 is built from 15 residues. The CDR3: CASSAGRTSTDTQYF. CDR3 DNA: TGTGCCAGCTCCGCCGGTCGGACTAGCACAGATACGCAGTATTTT.

The chain has TRBV11-2 and TRBJ2-1; D possibly corresponds to TRBD2 (5 bases). The CDR3 runs to 12 residues. Trimming took off 0 bases at V and 9 bases at J, with 6 bases between the two ends. The germline V gene encodes CDR1 SGHAT and CDR2 FQNNGV. This chain's CDR3 is CASSLDAGEQFF. DNA of the CDR3: TGTGCCAGCAGCTTAGATGCGGGTGAGCAGTTCTTC.